The sequence of this T cell receptor (beta chain) was determined in a study of blood T cell repertoires in COVID-19. Background on the study: COVID-19 samples, acute and convalescent, were from the United States, Italy and Spain. T cells, B-cell-depleted T cells, or PBMCs provided the cDNA or gDNA that served as material.

Authors' methods: For nucleated cells, counts were estimated from reference gene primer amplification. Clones were read by immunoSEQ multiplex PCR, and TCRdb kept only the in-frame ones, dropping some. V, J and clone size derive from that table, while D and trimming were established from the DNA sequence. The sample records approximately 100,000 clones, approximately 81% being singletons. Trimming took 3 bases from V and 4 from J, leaving 7 bases between them. This CDR3 has 12 amino acids. Germline loops: CDR1 SGDLS, CDR2 YYNGEE. Material for sequencing was peripheral blood. The chain is built from TRBV9 and TRBJ2-5; a possible D gene is TRBD2 (5 bases). This sequence was found in a human donor in a cohort sampled during active COVID-19. The DNA of the CDR3 is TGTGCCAGCAGCGCTGGAGGAGAGACCCAGTACTTC. This encodes CASSAGGETQYF.